The rows below give T cell receptor beta chains drawn from one sample of a study of T cells expressing NK-cell markers. For each CDR3 protein, TCRdb gives one entry from its re-call of the 5' RACE reads, without DNA. The data show 350,000 to 450,000 distinct CDR3 sequences, and the top ten clones hold 5% to 5.5%. Sequencing input: blood T cells: a sorted CD56 or NKG2C T cell subset, CD4+ or CD8+ T cells, or bulk PBMC T cells (not recorded which). The receptors were sampled from a man aged 18-75 years in good health. Both conserved end residues are part of each CDR3. Fields, in order: V gene, J gene, CDR3 protein.

V gene: TRBV27; J gene: TRBJ2-3; CDR3 protein: CASSYYRSSTDTQYF
V gene: TRBV10-3; J gene: TRBJ2-7; CDR3 protein: CAISESRVYEQYF
V gene: TRBV9; J gene: TRBJ2-3; CDR3 protein: CASSARSLGGITDTQYF
V gene: TRBV5-1; J gene: TRBJ2-3; CDR3 protein: CASSLKVSGRDTQYF
V gene: TRBV7-9; J gene: TRBJ2-7; CDR3 protein: CASSPQAGGPYEQYF
V gene: TRBV18; J gene: TRBJ2-7; CDR3 protein: CASSPPGQGWYEQYF
V gene: TRBV27; J gene: TRBJ2-7; CDR3 protein: CASSFLPGLHEQYF
V gene: TRBV3-1; J gene: TRBJ2-4; CDR3 protein: CASSQGSGAKNIQYF
V gene: TRBV7-8; J gene: TRBJ1-1; CDR3 protein: CASSLAVVVGRNTEAFF
V gene: TRBV20-1; J gene: TRBJ2-3; CDR3 protein: CSALREVTQYF
V gene: TRBV18; J gene: TRBJ2-3; CDR3 protein: CASSQYRGADTQYF
V gene: TRBV28; J gene: TRBJ2-7; CDR3 protein: CASSPPGQKGEQYF
V gene: TRBV12-3/TRBV12-4; J gene: TRBJ1-4; CDR3 protein: CASSFYSPNEKLFF
V gene: TRBV5-6; J gene: TRBJ2-3; CDR3 protein: CASSLTAGGPDTQYF
V gene: TRBV7-8; J gene: TRBJ2-1; CDR3 protein: CASSPLDWRIRGGSYNEQFF
V gene: TRBV15; J gene: TRBJ2-3; CDR3 protein: CATSTPSEVAHTQYF
V gene: TRBV5-1; J gene: TRBJ2-2; CDR3 protein: CASSLVPGQGSTGELFF
V gene: TRBV5-5; J gene: TRBJ1-4; CDR3 protein: CASSLAPPTNEKLFF
V gene: TRBV7-2; J gene: TRBJ2-7; CDR3 protein: CASSLAESLTSTKQYF
V gene: TRBV6-6; J gene: TRBJ1-1; CDR3 protein: CASSGTRGTEAFF
V gene: TRBV10-2; J gene: TRBJ1-2; CDR3 protein: CASSEWKNHYGYTF
V gene: TRBV19; J gene: TRBJ2-1; CDR3 protein: CASSPVERRGGHSEQFF
V gene: TRBV25-1; J gene: TRBJ2-1; CDR3 protein: CASSDPEEAGGSNEQFF
V gene: TRBV3-1; J gene: TRBJ2-2; CDR3 protein: CASSQERTVTSSGELFF
V gene: TRBV7-2; J gene: TRBJ2-7; CDR3 protein: CASSPQGSGVHEQYF
V gene: TRBV5-1; J gene: TRBJ2-7; CDR3 protein: CASRTSGGYYEQYF
V gene: TRBV27; J gene: TRBJ2-5; CDR3 protein: CASSLSGGGKTQYF
V gene: TRBV20-1; J gene: TRBJ2-7; CDR3 protein: CSATKPGPYYEQYF
V gene: TRBV5-5; J gene: TRBJ1-3; CDR3 protein: CASSRGQNGNTIYF
V gene: TRBV5-6; J gene: TRBJ1-1; CDR3 protein: CASSPGIQETEAFF